Shown below are 4 T cell receptor beta chains from a single sample sequenced in a study of CD8+ T cells in alopecia areata. cDNA prepared by RNA extraction and subsequent reverse transcription served as the template for sequencing. TCRdb keeps only in-frame clones here, not all; method: immunoSEQ multiplex PCR. The sample lists 130,000 to 150,000 clones, about two thirds seen once, with 35% to 40% in the top ten. The source material was CD8+ T cells sorted from blood. The receptors were gathered from a human donor in good health.

This clone was counted between two and nine times. J is TRBJ2-7 and V is TRBV29-1, with 8 positions matching TRBD1. Trimming removed 1 base from V and 9 bases from J; junction bases left unmatched: 8. Germline V gene sequence: CDR1 SQVTM, CDR2 ANQGSEA. The CDR3 is 13 residues long. The CDR3 reads CSVEGGQVSVQYF. CDR3 in DNA: TGCAGCGTTGAAGGGGGACAGGTCTCCGTGCAGTACTTC.

This clone was detected only once. CDR3 bases: TGTGCAAGTCGCGGACTAGCGGGAGACGAGCAGTACTTC. Amino acids: CASRGLAGDEQYF. The V call is TRBV12-2, the J call TRBJ2-7; TRBD2 was called by the table and not checked on the DNA. TRBV12-2 is classified as a pseudogene. The length of the CDR3 is 13 residues.

This clone was observed once. The chain is built from TRBV2 and TRBJ2-7; 10 positions match TRBD2. The ends lost 4 bases at V and 2 bases at J; junction bases unmatched: 2. From germline, CDR1 is SNHLY and CDR2 FYNNEI. The CDR3 loop spans 14 amino acids. The CDR3 nucleotides read TGTGCCAGCAGTGCCCTAGCGGGAGCCTACGAGCAGTACTTC. Its translation: CASSALAGAYEQYF.

The chain joins TRBV29-1 to TRBJ1-1; D is unclear. CDR3 length: 12 residues. The germline V gene has CDR1 SQVTM and CDR2 ANQGSEA. The V end was cut by 3 bases, the J end by 2 bases, with 7 bases between. CDR3 sequence (DNA): TGCAGCGTTGATGGGATTAACACTGAAGCTTTCTTT. Translated: CSVDGINTEAFF.